This passage covers 6 T cell receptor beta chains from one sample sequenced in a study of control samples from healthy donors and cancer patients. Produced via immunoSEQ multiplex PCR; TCRdb's table is partial and in-frame only. The sample lists 65,000 to 75,000 clones; more than 75% were seen once. Sequenced sample: blood. The receptors here all came from a woman aged 45-59 years in good health.

This chain links TRBV27 with TRBJ2-3, with D unclear. The germline V gene encodes CDR1 MNHEY and CDR2 SMNVEV (reference sequence). The germline V and J ends were trimmed by 1 base and 3 bases, with 11 bases remaining between them. The CDR3 covers 15 residues. CDR3 sequence reads: CASSLFWGGTDTQYF. The CDR3 nucleotides read TGTGCCAGCAGTTTATTTTGGGGTGGGACAGATACGCAGTATTTT.

The table lists this clone with a count of one. J is TRBJ2-2 and V is TRBV29-1; 13 positions agree with TRBD2. There are 15 residues in the CDR3. V trimming: 7 bases; J trimming: 6 bases; junction bases outside the gene matches: 8. In germline, CDR1 is SQVTM, CDR2 ANQGSEA. CDR3 protein: CSALLAGGPSGELFF. CDR3 bases: TGCAGCGCTCTACTAGCGGGAGGGCCCTCCGGGGAGCTGTTTTTT.

The chain joins TRBV10-3 to TRBJ2-7, with a weak D call TRBD1 (5 bases). The CDR3 consists of 14 residues. The V and J ends lost 0 bases and 5 bases respectively, with 11 bases between them. Looked up from germline, CDR1 is ENHRY and CDR2 is SYGVKD. CDR3 sequence (DNA): TGTGCCATCAGTGAGTCTTTTTGGGGCGACGAGCAGTACTTC. Translated: CAISESFWGDEQYF.

V usage is TRBV25-1 and J usage is TRBJ2-5; D is unresolved. In germline, CDR1 is MGHDK, CDR2 SYGVNS. V lost 6 bases and J lost 1, with 18 bases in between. CDR3 length: 16 residues. CDR3 nucleotide sequence: TGTGCCAGCAGCCCGGGTCGGGTTGGCATCCAAGAGACCCAGTACTTC. Its translation is CASSPGRVGIQETQYF.

The J gene is TRBJ1-4, the V gene TRBV2; a weak D match, TRBD1 (6 bases). CDR3 length: 17 residues. Trimming took off 7 bases at V and 3 bases at J, with 21 bases between the two ends. Germline CDR1 SNHLY, CDR2 FYNNEI. CDR3 protein: CASTERTVMGPNEKLFF. The CDR3, as DNA: TGTGCCAGCACCGAACGGACAGTCATGGGGCCTAATGAAAAACTGTTTTTT.

This sequence joins TRBV11-2 and TRBJ2-3; D could derive from TRBD1 or TRBD2 (5 bases each). V lost 2 bases, J lost 1 base, and 7 bases lay in between. CDR3 size: 14 residues. Germline V CDR1 and CDR2: SGHAT, FQNNGV. CDR3 nucleotides: TGTGCCAGCAGCTTACAGGGACGCACAGATACGCAGTATTTT. It codes for CASSLQGRTDTQYF.